This T cell receptor beta chain came from a study of beta chain features in type 1 diabetes. General observations from the study: Patients with type 1 diabetes carried fewer insertions and had more deletions at their VDJ junctions. Across all four CD4+ subsets, people with type 1 diabetes showed modestly shorter TCRB CDR3s.

Expressed TCRB transcripts were sequenced because the entire RNA isolate underwent reverse transcription. Assay: immunoSEQ multiplex PCR; the TCRdb copy retains only in-frame clones and omits some. Here the sample spans around 600,000 clones, around 12% being singletons. This clone showed up just once. As yet, its antigen is unknown. The specimen sequenced was naive CD4+ T cells from blood. This sequence was found in a man between 25 and 39 years old with type 1 diabetes.

The CDR3 nucleotides are TGTGCCAGCAGCCTCTGGACTAGCGGGGGGGCGATGAAGACCCAGTACTTC. Protein product: CASSLWTSGGAMKTQYF. V and J are TRBV2 and TRBJ2-5; TRBD2 aligns across 15 bases. The V gene end was trimmed by 6 bases and the J gene end by 6 bases; junction bases not matched to a gene: 11. Germline assignment: CDR1 SNHLY and CDR2 FYNNEI. This CDR3 is 17 amino acids long.